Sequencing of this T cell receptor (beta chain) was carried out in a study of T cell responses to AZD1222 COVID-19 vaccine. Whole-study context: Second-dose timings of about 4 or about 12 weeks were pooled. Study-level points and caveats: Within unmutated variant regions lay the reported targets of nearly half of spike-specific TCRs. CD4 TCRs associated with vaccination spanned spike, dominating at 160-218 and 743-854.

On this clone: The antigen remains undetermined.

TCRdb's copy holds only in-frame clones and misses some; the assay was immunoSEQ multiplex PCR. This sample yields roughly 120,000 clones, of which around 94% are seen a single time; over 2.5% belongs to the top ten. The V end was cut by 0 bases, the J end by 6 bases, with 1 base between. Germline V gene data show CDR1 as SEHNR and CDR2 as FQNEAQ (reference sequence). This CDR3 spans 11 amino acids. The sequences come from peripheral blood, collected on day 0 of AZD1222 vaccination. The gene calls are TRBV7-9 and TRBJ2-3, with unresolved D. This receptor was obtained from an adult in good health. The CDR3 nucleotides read TGTGCCAGCAGCTTAGCGGATACGCAGTATTTT. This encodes CASSLADTQYF.